This passage covers 21 T cell receptor beta chains from one sample sequenced in a study of OX40 agonist ivuxolimab in advanced cancers. Method: immunoSEQ multiplex PCR; TCRdb's copy keeps in-frame clones and lacks some. Of more than 65,000 clones listed, about 85% are singletons. The sample in question was CD4+ or CD8+ T cells sorted from blood, obtained in a trial of the OX40 agonist ivuxolimab. Receptors were obtained from an adult with an advanced solid tumor such as melanoma, head and neck, liver or kidney cancer.

This clone was seen a few times. The rearrangement joins TRBV13 to TRBJ1-3, with D hard to call. There are 16 residues in the CDR3. Germline loops: CDR1 PRHDT, CDR2 FYEKMQ (reference sequence). The ends were cut back, 4 bases at V and 0 bases at J, with 13 bases in the middle. Here the CDR3 reads CASSSPTWGSGNTIYF. The CDR3 DNA sequence: TGTGCCAGCAGCTCGCCCACTTGGGGCTCTGGAAACACCATATATTTT.

This clone was seen just once. The chain employs TRBV5-1 and TRBJ2-3; perhaps TRBD1 as D (6 bases). The germline CDR1 and CDR2 sequences are SGHRS and YFSETQ. This CDR3 is built from 16 residues. The ends were cut back, 1 base at V and 4 bases at J, with 16 bases in the middle. CDR3 sequence reads: CASSLSGTPAADTQYF. CDR3 in DNA: TGCGCCAGCAGCTTGTCCGGGACACCGGCGGCAGATACGCAGTATTTT.

The V gene is TRBV7-2, the J gene TRBJ1-2; a weak D match, TRBD1 (5 bases). Trimming removed 4 bases from V and 8 bases from J, with 14 bases in between. In germline, CDR1 is SGHTA, CDR2 FQGNSA. CDR3 length equals 13 residues. In nucleotides, the CDR3 is TGTGCCAGCAGCTACCGGGACTCCGTCGGCTACACCTTC. Translation: CASSYRDSVGYTF.

The chain joins TRBV11-2 to TRBJ2-7; D gene uncertain. The CDR3 length is 15 residues. CDR1 is SGHAT, CDR2 FQNNGV, per germline. The V end was cut by 5 bases, the J end by 3 bases, with 17 bases between. The CDR3 loop reads CASSHNTGSHYEQYF. In DNA form, the CDR3 reads TGTGCCAGCAGCCACAATACCGGCTCTCACTACGAGCAGTACTTC.

The chain is built from TRBV5-4 and TRBJ1-5; perhaps TRBD1 as D (5 bases). Germline V gene lookup returns CDR1 SGHNT and CDR2 YYREEE (reference sequence). Trimming left V 2 bases short and J 4 bases short, with 10 bases between. The CDR3 is 14 residues long. CDR3 sequence: CASSFLGPNQPQHF. The CDR3 nucleotides read TGTGCCAGCAGCTTTTTGGGACCAAATCAGCCCCAGCATTTT.

This clone was detected once. One end of the junction fails to match germline, which may point to a read error. The rearrangement links TRBV18 to TRBJ2-1, with 12 nucleotides matching TRBD2. CDR3 length: 17 amino acids. Germline CDR1 and CDR2: KGHSH and LQKENI. CDR3 sequence (DNA): TGTGCCAGCTCACCACCGTCGTCTAGCGGGAGGGCCGGGGTGACGCTCTTC. It codes for CASSPPSSSGRAGVTLF.

This clone was seen just once. An end of the junction differs from the germline gene, which may be a read error. The chain is built from TRBV7-7 and TRBJ2-3; 9 bases map to TRBD1. The CDR3 loop spans 15 amino acids. The germline gives CDR1 SSHAT, CDR2 FNYEAQ (reference sequence). The CDR3: CASSAGTGIADTQYF. Written as DNA, the CDR3 is TGTGCTAGCAGCGCCGGGACAGGGATAGCAGATACGCAGTATTTT.

The V gene is TRBV11-2, the J gene TRBJ1-5; D unresolved. Germline CDR1 and CDR2: SGHAT and FQNNGV. This CDR3 region has 14 residues. V was pared by 1 base and J by 4 bases, with 8 bases between. CDR3 DNA sequence: TGTGCCAGCAGCTTAGGTGCTGGTAATCAGCCCCAGCATTTT. Amino acid sequence: CASSLGAGNQPQHF.

The CDR3 coding sequence is TGCGCCAGCAGCCAAGAGGCCGGGACAGGGGCCCACAATGAGCAGTTCTTC. Its protein product is CASSQEAGTGAHNEQFF. The gene calls are TRBV4-1 and TRBJ2-1; 10 nucleotides agree with TRBD1. Germline V gene lookup returns CDR1 MGHRA and CDR2 YSYEKL. The CDR3 contains 17 residues. Losses at the gene ends were 0 bases for V and 5 bases for J; bases not matched to a gene: 7.

The chain is built from TRBV2 and TRBJ2-5; D might be TRBD1 (5 bases). The CDR3 totals 15 residues. V shed 1 base and J shed 0 bases, with 9 bases lying between them. Looked up from germline, CDR1 is SNHLY and CDR2 is FYNNEI. The DNA for the CDR3 is TGTGCCAGCAGTGAAGGTTGGGGCGACCAAGAGACCCAGTACTTC. Amino acids: CASSEGWGDQETQYF. Combining the CDR3 with reference TRBV2 and TRBJ2-5 gives the whole variable domain EPEVTQTPSHQVTQMGQEVILRCVPISNHLYFYWYRQILGQKVEFLVSFYNNEISEKSEIFDDQFSVERPDGSNFTLKIRSTKLEDSAMYFCASSEGWGDQETQYFGPGTRLLVL.

The chain has TRBV29-1 and TRBJ2-1; D is unresolved. This CDR3 has 15 residues. Germline V gene lookup returns CDR1 SQVTM and CDR2 ANQGSEA. Trimming shortened V by 4 bases and J by 0 bases, and 13 bases separated the two germline ends. The CDR3 here is CSVALGPSSYNEQFF. CDR3 bases: TGCAGCGTTGCCCTCGGTCCGAGCTCCTACAATGAGCAGTTCTTC.

This CDR3 is CASSHPPGQSSGANVLTF. The CDR3 region has the DNA TGTGCCAGCAGCCACCCGCCGGGACAGAGCTCTGGGGCCAACGTCCTGACTTTC. This chain uses TRBV4-2 with TRBJ2-6; 7 nucleotides line up with TRBD1. CDR3 length: 18 amino acids. Germline V gene sequence: CDR1 LGHNA, CDR2 YNFKEQ. Trimming at V came to 3 bases and at J to 0 bases, leaving 8 bases not matched to a gene.

V and J are TRBV7-2 and TRBJ1-2; 7 bases align to TRBD1. The CDR3 runs 14 residues. The germline gives CDR1 SGHTA, CDR2 FQGNSA. V shed 5 bases, J shed 7 bases, and the junction held 10 bases outside the gene matches. This CDR3 is CASSLLGGALGYTF. Written as DNA, the CDR3 is TGTGCCAGCAGCCTCCTAGGGGGCGCCCTTGGCTACACCTTC. The complete variable domain, with remaining parts taken from reference TRBV7-2 and TRBJ1-2, reads GAGVSQSPSNKVTEKGKDVELRCDPISGHTALYWYRQSLGQGLEFLIYFQGNSAPDKSGLPSDRFSAERTGGSVSTLTIQRTQQEDSAVYLCASSLLGGALGYTFGSGTRLTVV.

The genes are TRBV18 and TRBJ1-4; tentatively, D is TRBD1 (5 bases). Trimming stripped 5 bases from V and 8 bases from J, with 15 bases between. Germline CDR1 is KGHSH and CDR2 is LQKENI. The CDR3 length is 14 residues. The CDR3 reads CASSSQVFGEKLFF. The CDR3 DNA sequence: TGTGCCAGCTCATCACAGGTTTTTGGGGAAAAACTGTTTTTT.

The CDR3: CASRHGQMRQGYTF. CDR3 DNA: TGCGCCAGCAGACATGGACAGATGAGACAAGGCTACACCTTC. This sequence joins TRBV5-1 and TRBJ1-2, with a possible D match to TRBD1 (6 bases). The CDR3 runs 14 residues. The V end was cut by 5 bases, the J end by 8 bases, with 19 bases between. Germline V lookup: CDR1 SGHRS, CDR2 YFSETQ.

This chain joins TRBV2 and TRBJ2-1; TRBD2 matches at 8 bases. Trimming cost V 7 bases and J 9 bases; bases outside gene matches: 11. Looked up from germline, CDR1 is SNHLY and CDR2 is FYNNEI. The CDR3 consists of 14 residues. CDR3 sequence: CASIRRGLAGEQFF. CDR3 DNA sequence: TGTGCCAGCATCAGAAGAGGACTAGCTGGTGAGCAGTTCTTC.

The chain has TRBV5-1 and TRBJ1-1, with D possibly being TRBD1 (5 bases). Germline CDR1 is SGHRS and CDR2 is YFSETQ. This CDR3 is built from 14 residues. Trimming removed 0 bases at V and 6 bases at J, with 12 bases between. Here the CDR3 reads CASSLELGGAEAFF. CDR3 bases: TGCGCCAGCAGCTTGGAGCTGGGAGGGGCTGAAGCTTTCTTT.

This clone was detected only a few times. The gene calls are TRBV10-2 and TRBJ1-2; D perhaps matches TRBD1 (6 bases). There are 16 residues in the CDR3. The germline CDR1 and CDR2 sequences are WSHSY and SAAADI. V gave up 5 bases and J gave up 0 bases, with 16 bases separating them. The CDR3: CASSITTGPANYGYTF. The CDR3 region has the DNA TGCGCCAGCAGTATAACCACAGGGCCGGCTAACTATGGCTACACCTTC.

The genes are TRBV14 and TRBJ1-3; the match to TRBD1 covers 7 bases. Trimming at V came to 4 bases and at J to 1 base, leaving 7 bases not matched to a gene. Germline lookup yields CDR1 SGHDN and CDR2 FVKESK. This CDR3 comprises 16 residues. CDR3: CASSRTQGWSGNTIYF. CDR3 in DNA: TGTGCCAGCAGCCGGACACAGGGGTGGTCTGGAAACACCATATATTTT. Full variable domain (rest looked up from reference TRBV14 and TRBJ1-3): EAGVTQFPSHSVIEKGQTVTLRCDPISGHDNLYWYRRVMGKEIKFLLHFVKESKQDESGMPNNRFLAERTGGTYSTLKVQPAELEDSGVYFCASSRTQGWSGNTIYFGEGSWLTVV.

This clone was counted a few times. J is TRBJ1-1 and V is TRBV2; no clear D. Looked up from germline, CDR1 is SNHLY and CDR2 is FYNNEI. Deletions cut 6 bases from V and 7 bases from J, with 24 bases between. CDR3 length: 16 amino acids. The CDR3 loop reads CASSRIWDLGTGEAFF. CDR3 DNA sequence: TGTGCCAGCAGCCGCATCTGGGATCTCGGTACCGGTGAAGCTTTCTTT. Complete variable domain (other parts from reference TRBV2 and TRBJ1-1): EPEVTQTPSHQVTQMGQEVILRCVPISNHLYFYWYRQILGQKVEFLVSFYNNEISEKSEIFDDQFSVERPDGSNFTLKIRSTKLEDSAMYFCASSRIWDLGTGEAFFGQGTRLTVV.

The chain carries TRBV7-2 and TRBJ2-7; D gene ambiguous. CDR1 and CDR2 (germline): SGHTA, FQGNSA. The V and J ends lost 3 bases and 7 bases respectively, with 7 bases between them. The CDR3 extends over 11 amino acids. The CDR3 loop reads CASSFGVEQYF. Here the CDR3 DNA reads TGTGCCAGCAGCTTTGGGGTGGAGCAGTACTTC.